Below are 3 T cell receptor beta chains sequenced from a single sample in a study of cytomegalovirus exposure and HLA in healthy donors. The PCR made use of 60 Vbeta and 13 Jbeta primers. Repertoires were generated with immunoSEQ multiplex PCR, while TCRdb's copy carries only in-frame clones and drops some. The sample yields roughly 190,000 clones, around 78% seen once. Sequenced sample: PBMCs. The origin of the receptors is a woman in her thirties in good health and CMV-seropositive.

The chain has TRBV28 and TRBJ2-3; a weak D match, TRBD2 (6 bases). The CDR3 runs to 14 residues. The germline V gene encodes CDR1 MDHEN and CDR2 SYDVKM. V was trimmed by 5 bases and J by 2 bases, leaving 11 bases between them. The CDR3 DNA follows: TGTGCCAGCAGTCGAAGCGGGTACACAGATACGCAGTATTTT. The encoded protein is CASSRSGYTDTQYF.

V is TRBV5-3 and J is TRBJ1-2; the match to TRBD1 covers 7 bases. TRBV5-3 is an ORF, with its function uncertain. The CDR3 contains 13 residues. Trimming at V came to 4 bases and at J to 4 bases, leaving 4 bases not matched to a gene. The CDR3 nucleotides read TGTGCCAGAAGCGAGGGACAGTCCTATGGCTACACCTTC. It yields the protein CARSEGQSYGYTF.

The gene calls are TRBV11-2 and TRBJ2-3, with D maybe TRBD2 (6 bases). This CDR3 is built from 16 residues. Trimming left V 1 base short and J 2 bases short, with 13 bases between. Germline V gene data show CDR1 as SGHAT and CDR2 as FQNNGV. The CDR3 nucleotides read TGTGCCAGCAGCTTAGCCCCGGGACTTCCCACAGATACGCAGTATTTT. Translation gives CASSLAPGLPTDTQYF.